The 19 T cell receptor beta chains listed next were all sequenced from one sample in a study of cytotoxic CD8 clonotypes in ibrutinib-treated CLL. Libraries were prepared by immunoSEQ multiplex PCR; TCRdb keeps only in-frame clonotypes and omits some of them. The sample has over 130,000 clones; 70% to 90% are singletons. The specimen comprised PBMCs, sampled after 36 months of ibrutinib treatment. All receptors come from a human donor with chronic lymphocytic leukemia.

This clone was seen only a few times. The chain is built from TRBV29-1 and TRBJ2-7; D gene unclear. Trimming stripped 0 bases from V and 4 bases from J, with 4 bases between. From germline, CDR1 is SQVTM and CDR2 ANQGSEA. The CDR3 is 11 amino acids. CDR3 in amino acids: CSVEDRYEQYF. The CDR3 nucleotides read TGCAGCGTTGAAGACAGATACGAGCAGTACTTC.

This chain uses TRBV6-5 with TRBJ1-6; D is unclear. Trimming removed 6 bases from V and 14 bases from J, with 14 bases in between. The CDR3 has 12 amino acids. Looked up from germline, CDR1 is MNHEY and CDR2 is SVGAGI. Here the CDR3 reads CASRPELGTLHF. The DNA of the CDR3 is TGTGCCAGCAGACCCGAGCTAGGGACCCTCCACTTT.

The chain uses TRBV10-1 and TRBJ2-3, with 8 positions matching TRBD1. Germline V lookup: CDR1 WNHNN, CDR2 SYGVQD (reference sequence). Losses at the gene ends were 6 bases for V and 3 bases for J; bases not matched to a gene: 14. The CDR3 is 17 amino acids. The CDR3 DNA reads TGCGCCAGCAGCGACGCCTATATGGACAGGGTAACAGATACGCAGTATTTT. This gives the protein CASSDAYMDRVTDTQYF.

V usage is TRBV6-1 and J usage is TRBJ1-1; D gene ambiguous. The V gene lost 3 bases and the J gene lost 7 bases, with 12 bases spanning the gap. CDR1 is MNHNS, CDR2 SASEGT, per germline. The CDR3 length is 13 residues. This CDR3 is CASSDTRWFEAFF. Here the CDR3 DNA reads TGTGCCAGCAGTGATACCCGTTGGTTTGAAGCTTTCTTT.

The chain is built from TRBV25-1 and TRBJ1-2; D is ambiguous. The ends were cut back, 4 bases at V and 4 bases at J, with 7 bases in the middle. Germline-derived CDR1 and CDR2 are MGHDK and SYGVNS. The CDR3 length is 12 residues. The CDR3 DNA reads TGTGCCAGCAGTGCGGGAAGCTATGGCTACACCTTC. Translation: CASSAGSYGYTF.

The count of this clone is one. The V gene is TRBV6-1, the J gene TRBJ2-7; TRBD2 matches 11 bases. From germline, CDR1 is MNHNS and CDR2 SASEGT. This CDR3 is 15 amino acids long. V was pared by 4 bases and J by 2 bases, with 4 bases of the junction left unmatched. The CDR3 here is CASSGTSGGPYEQYF. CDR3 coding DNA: TGTGCCAGCAGTGGAACTAGCGGGGGACCCTACGAGCAGTACTTC.

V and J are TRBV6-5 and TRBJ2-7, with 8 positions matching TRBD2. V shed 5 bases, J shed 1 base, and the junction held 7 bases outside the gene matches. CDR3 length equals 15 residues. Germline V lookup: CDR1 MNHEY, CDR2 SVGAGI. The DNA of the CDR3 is TGTGCCAGCAGTGGTGTAGCGGGATCGTCCTACGAGCAGTACTTC. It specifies CASSGVAGSSYEQYF.

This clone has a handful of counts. This chain's CDR3 is CASSPGLAGNEQFF. CDR3 DNA: TGTGCCAGCAGCCCAGGACTAGCGGGTAATGAGCAGTTCTTC. The rearrangement joins TRBV5-6 to TRBJ2-1, with 11 bases that match TRBD2. Trimming at V came to 4 bases and at J to 7 bases, leaving 4 bases not matched to a gene. The germline gives CDR1 SGHDT, CDR2 YYEEEE. The CDR3 is 14 residues long.

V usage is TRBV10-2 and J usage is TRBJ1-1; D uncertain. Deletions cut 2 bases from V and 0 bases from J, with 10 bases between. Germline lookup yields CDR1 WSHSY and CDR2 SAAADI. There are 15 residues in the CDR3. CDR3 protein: CASSERGYMNTEAFF. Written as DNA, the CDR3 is TGCGCCAGCAGTGAGCGCGGTTACATGAACACTGAAGCTTTCTTT.

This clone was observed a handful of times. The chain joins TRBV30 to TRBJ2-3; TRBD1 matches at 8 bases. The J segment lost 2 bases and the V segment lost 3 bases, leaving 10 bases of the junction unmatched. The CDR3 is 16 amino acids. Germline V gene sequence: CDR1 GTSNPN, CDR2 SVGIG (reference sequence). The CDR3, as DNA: TGTGCCTGGAGCCAACCAGGGGGCGGACCCACAGATACGCAGTATTTT. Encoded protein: CAWSQPGGGPTDTQYF.

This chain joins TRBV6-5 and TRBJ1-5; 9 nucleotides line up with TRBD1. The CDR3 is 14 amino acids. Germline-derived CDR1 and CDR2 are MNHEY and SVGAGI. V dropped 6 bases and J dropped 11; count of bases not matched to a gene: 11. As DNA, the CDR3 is TGTGCCAGCAGCCGGGACAGGGACATCGGAGCCCAGCATTTT. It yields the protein CASSRDRDIGAQHF.

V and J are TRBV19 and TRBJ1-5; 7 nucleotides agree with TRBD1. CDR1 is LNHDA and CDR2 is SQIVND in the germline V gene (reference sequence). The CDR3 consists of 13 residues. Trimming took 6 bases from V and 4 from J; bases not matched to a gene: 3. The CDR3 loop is CASRQQGNQPQHF. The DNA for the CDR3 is TGTGCCAGTAGACAACAGGGGAATCAGCCCCAGCATTTT.

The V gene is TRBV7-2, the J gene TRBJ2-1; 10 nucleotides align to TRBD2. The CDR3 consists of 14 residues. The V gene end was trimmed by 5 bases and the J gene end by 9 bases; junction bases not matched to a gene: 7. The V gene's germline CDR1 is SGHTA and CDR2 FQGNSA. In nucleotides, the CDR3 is TGTGCCAGCAGCCCAGATAGCGGGAGGAGTGAGCAGTTCTTC. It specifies CASSPDSGRSEQFF.

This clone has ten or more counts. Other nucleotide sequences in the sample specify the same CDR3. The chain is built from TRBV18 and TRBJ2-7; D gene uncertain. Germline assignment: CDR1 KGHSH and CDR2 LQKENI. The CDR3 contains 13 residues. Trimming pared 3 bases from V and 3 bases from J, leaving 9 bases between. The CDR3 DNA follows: TGTGCCAGCTCACCGGACCGGGTCTACGAGCAGTACTTC. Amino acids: CASSPDRVYEQYF.

CDR3 residues: CASTPQQGGYGYTF. Written as DNA, the CDR3 is TGCGCCAGCACCCCTCAACAGGGTGGCTATGGCTACACCTTC. This chain uses TRBV5-1 with TRBJ1-2; weak D call: TRBD1 (6 bases). This CDR3 comprises 14 residues. V was clipped by 6 bases and J by 4 bases, with 16 bases between them. Per the germline V gene, CDR1 is SGHRS and CDR2 is YFSETQ.

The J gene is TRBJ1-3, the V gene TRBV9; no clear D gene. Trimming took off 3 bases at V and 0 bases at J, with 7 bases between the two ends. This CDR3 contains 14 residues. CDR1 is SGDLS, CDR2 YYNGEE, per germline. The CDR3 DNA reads TGTGCCAGCAGCGACACCAACTCTGGAAACACCATATATTTT. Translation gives CASSDTNSGNTIYF.

The CDR3 is CASSFGLIRVRGYNEQFF. CDR3 sequence (DNA): TGTGCCAGCTCATTCGGACTTATAAGGGTCAGAGGCTACAATGAGCAGTTCTTC. The chain has TRBV18 and TRBJ2-1, with D maybe TRBD2 (5 bases). The CDR3 spans 18 residues. Germline V lookup: CDR1 KGHSH, CDR2 LQKENI. Trimming stripped 5 bases from V and 3 bases from J, with 23 bases between.

CDR3 DNA sequence: TGTGCCAGCTCACCCTTTGACCGGGACAGCGTGAACACTGAAGCTTTCTTT. This codes for CASSPFDRDSVNTEAFF. J is TRBJ1-1 and V is TRBV18; 7 bases agree with TRBD1. The germline V gene has CDR1 KGHSH and CDR2 LQKENI. V lost 3 bases to trimming and J lost 0 bases; unmatched junction nucleotides: 10. The CDR3 extends over 17 amino acids.

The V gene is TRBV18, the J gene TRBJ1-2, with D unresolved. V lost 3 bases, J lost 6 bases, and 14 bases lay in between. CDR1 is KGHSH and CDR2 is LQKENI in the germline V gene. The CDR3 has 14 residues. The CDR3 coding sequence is TGTGCCAGCTCACCCGCAGGAGGTTTGAATGGCTACACCTTC. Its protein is CASSPAGGLNGYTF.